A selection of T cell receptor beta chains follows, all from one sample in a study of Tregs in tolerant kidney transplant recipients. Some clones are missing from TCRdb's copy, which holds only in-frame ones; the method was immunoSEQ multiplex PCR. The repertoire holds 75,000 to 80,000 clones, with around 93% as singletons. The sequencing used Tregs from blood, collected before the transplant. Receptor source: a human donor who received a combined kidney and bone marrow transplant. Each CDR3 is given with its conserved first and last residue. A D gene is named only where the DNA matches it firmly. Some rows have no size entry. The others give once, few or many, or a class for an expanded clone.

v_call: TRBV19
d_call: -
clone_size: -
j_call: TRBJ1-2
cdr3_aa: CASNPAGYAYGYTF
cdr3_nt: TGTGCCAGTAATCCGGCAGGGTACGCCTATGGCTACACCTTC

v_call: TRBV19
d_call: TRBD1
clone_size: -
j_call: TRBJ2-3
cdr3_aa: CASSISPQGANTQYF
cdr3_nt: TGTGCCAGTAGTATATCTCCACAGGGGGCGAATACGCAGTATTTT

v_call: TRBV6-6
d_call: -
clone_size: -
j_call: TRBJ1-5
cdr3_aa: CASSYRIDNQPQHF
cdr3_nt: TGTGCCAGCAGTTACCGTATTGACAATCAGCCCCAGCATTTT

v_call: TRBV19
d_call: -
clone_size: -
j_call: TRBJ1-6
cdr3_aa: CASTPGTIDNSPLHF
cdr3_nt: TGTGCCAGTACTCCCGGGACAATTGATAATTCACCCCTCCACTTT

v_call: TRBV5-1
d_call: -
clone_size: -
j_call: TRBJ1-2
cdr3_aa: CASSWVGALDGYTF
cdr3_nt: TGCGCCAGCAGCTGGGTTGGGGCGCTTGATGGCTACACCTTC

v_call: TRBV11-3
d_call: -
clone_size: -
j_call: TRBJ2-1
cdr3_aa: CASSLGSAAYNEQFF
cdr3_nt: TGTGCCAGCAGCTTAGGGTCAGCGGCCTACAATGAGCAGTTCTTC

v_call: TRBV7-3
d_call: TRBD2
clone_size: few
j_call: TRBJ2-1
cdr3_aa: CASSRNPLAGGMGGEQFF
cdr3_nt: TGTGCCAGCAGCAGGAACCCGTTAGCGGGAGGGATGGGCGGTGAGCAGTTCTTC

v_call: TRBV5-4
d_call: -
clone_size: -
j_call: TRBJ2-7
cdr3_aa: CASSPRPDSYYEQYF
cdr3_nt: TGTGCCAGCAGCCCTCGGCCGGACAGTTACTACGAGCAGTACTTC

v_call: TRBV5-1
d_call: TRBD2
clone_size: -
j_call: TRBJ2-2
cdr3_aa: CASSPSGANTGELFF
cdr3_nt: TGCGCCAGCAGCCCTAGCGGAGCGAACACCGGGGAGCTGTTTTTT

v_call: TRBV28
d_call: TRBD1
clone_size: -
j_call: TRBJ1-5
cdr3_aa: CASRTGRWDQPQHF
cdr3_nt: TGTGCCAGCCGGACAGGGAGGTGGGATCAGCCCCAGCATTTT

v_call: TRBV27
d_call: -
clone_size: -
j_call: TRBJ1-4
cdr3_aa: CASSLSPQGYEKLFF
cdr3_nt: TGTGCCAGCAGTTTATCCCCACAGGGATATGAAAAACTGTTTTTT

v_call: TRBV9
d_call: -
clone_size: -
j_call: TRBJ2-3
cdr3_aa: CASSVSRDTQYF
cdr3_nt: TGTGCCAGCAGCGTATCACGCGATACGCAGTATTTT

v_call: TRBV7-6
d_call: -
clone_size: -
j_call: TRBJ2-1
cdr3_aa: CASSLEDEQFF
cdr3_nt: TGTGCCAGCAGCTTAGAGGATGAGCAGTTCTTC

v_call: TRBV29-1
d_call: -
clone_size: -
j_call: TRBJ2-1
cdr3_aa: CSTTTTHEQFF
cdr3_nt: TGCAGCACCACGACGACTCATGAGCAGTTCTTC

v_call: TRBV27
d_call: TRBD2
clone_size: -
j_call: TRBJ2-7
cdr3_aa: CASSLLAGGWEQYF
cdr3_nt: TGTGCCAGCAGTTTATTAGCGGGAGGTTGGGAGCAGTACTTC

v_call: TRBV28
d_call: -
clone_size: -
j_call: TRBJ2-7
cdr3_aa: CASSFLNYEQYF
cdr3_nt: TGTGCCAGCAGTTTCCTTAACTACGAGCAGTACTTC

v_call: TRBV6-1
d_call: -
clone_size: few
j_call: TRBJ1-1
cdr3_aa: CASSSRGGSHTEAFF
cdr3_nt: TGTGCCAGCAGTTCTCGGGGAGGGTCTCACACTGAAGCTTTCTTT

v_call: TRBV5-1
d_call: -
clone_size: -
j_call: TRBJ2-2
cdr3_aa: CASSWSSRAGELFF
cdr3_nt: TGCGCCAGCAGTTGGTCTAGCAGGGCCGGGGAGCTGTTTTTT

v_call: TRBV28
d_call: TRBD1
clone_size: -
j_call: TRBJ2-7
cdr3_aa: CASTDRGFSSYEQYF
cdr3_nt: TGTGCCAGCACTGACAGGGGATTCTCCTCCTACGAGCAGTACTTC

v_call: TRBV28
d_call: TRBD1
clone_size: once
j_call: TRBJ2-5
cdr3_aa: CASSLGQGIETQYF
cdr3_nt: TGTGCCAGCAGTTTGGGACAGGGTATAGAGACCCAGTACTTC

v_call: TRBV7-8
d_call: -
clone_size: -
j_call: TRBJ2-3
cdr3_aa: CASSLGLVVPDTQYF
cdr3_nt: TGTGCCAGCAGCTTAGGACTCGTGGTTCCAGATACGCAGTATTTT

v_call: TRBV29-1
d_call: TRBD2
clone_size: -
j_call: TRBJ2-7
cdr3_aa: CSVTSGVAGDHEQYF
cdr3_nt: TGCAGCGTCACCTCTGGGGTGGCGGGAGATCACGAGCAGTACTTC

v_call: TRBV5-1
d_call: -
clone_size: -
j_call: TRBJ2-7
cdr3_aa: CASSLVPRSSYEQYF
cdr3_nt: TGCGCCAGCAGCTTGGTTCCCAGGAGCTCCTACGAGCAGTACTTC

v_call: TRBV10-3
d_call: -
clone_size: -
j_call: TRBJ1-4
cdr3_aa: CAISDQNTNEKLFF
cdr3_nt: TGTGCCATCAGTGACCAGAATACTAATGAAAAACTGTTTTTT

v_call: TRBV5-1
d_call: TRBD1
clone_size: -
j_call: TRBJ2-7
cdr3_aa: CASSFGQEKNEQYF
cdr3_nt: TGCGCCAGCAGCTTTGGACAGGAAAAAAACGAGCAGTACTTC

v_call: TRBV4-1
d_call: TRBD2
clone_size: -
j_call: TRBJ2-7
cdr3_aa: CASSQAAGTSRHEQYF
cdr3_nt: TGCGCCAGCAGCCAAGCCGCCGGGACTAGCAGGCACGAGCAGTACTTC

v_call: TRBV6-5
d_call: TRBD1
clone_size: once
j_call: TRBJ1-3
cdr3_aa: CASSRDRGLGNTIYF
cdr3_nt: TGTGCCAGCAGTAGGGACAGGGGGTTAGGAAACACCATATATTTT

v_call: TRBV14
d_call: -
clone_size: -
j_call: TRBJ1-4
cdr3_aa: CASRLSGAREKLFF
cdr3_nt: TGTGCCAGCAGACTCTCAGGGGCTCGAGAAAAACTGTTTTTT

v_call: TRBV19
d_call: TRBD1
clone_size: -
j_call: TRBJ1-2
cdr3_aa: CASRTGGAGFRNYHGYTF
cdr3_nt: TGTGCCAGTAGGACAGGGGGCGCGGGCTTTCGGAATTATCATGGCTACACCTTC

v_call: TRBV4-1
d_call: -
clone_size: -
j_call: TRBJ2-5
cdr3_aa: CASSQIDLLLTGTKETQYF
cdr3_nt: TGCGCCAGCAGCCAAATCGACCTACTCCTGACGGGAACGAAAGAGACCCAGTACTTC

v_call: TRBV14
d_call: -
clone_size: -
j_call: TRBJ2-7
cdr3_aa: CASSQDPGYYEQYF
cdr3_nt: TGTGCCAGCAGCCAAGACCCGGGATACTACGAGCAGTACTTC

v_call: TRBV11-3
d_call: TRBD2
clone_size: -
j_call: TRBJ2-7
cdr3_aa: CASSFGGLAGVYEQYF
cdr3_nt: TGTGCCAGCAGCTTTGGCGGACTAGCGGGAGTGTACGAGCAGTACTTC

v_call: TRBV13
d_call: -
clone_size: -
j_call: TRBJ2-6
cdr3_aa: CASSLPRQSSSGANVLTF
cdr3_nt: TGTGCCAGCAGCTTACCGAGACAGAGCAGCTCTGGGGCCAACGTCCTGACTTTC

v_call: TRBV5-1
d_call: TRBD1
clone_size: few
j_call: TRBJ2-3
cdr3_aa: CASSLGVTGDTQYF
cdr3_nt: TGCGCCAGCAGCTTGGGGGTGACAGGGGATACGCAGTATTTT

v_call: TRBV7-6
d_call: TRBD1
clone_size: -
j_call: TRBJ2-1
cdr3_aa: CASSVGDRGVGEQFF
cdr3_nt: TGTGCCAGCAGCGTAGGGGACAGGGGTGTCGGTGAGCAGTTCTTC

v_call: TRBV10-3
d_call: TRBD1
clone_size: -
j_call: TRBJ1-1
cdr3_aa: CAISERTGGTEAFF
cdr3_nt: TGTGCCATCAGTGAGCGGACAGGGGGCACTGAAGCTTTCTTT

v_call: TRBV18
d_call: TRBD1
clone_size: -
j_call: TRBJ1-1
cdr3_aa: CASSPPGQGGTEAFF
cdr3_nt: TGTGCCAGCTCACCCCCTGGACAGGGCGGGACTGAAGCTTTCTTT

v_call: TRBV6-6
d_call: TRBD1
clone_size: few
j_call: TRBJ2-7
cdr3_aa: CASRGGQGVSYEQYF
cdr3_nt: TGTGCCAGCAGAGGCGGACAGGGGGTGTCCTACGAGCAGTACTTC

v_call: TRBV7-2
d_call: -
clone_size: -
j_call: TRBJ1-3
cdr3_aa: CASSLWAGGDSGNTIYF
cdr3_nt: TGTGCCAGCAGCTTATGGGCCGGGGGTGACTCTGGAAACACCATATATTTT

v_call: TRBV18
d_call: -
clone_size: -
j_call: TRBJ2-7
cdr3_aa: CASSPVRQSYEQYF
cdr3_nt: TGTGCCAGCTCACCGGTCCGACAGTCCTACGAGCAGTACTTC

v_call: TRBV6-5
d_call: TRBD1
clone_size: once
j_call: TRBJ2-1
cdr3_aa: CASTTGGVYNEQFF
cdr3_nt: TGTGCCAGCACGACAGGGGGCGTTTACAATGAGCAGTTCTTC

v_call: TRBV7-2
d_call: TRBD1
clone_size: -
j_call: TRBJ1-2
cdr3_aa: CASSPGQNYGYTF
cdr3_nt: TGTGCCAGCAGCCCGGGACAGAACTATGGCTACACCTTC

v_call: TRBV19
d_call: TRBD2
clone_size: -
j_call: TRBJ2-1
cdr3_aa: CASFMVAGGGEQFF
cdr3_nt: TGTGCCAGTTTTATGGTAGCGGGAGGGGGGGAGCAGTTCTTC

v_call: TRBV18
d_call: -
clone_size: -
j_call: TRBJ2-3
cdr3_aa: CASSPLLAASSTDTQYF
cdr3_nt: TGTGCCAGCTCACCCCTACTAGCTGCATCTAGCACAGATACGCAGTATTTT

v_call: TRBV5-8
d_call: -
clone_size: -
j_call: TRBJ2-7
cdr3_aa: CATPKGSITSYEQYF
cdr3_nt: TGTGCCACCCCTAAGGGAAGCATTACATCCTACGAGCAGTACTTC

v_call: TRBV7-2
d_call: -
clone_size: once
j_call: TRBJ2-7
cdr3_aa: CASSQGHSSSYEQYF
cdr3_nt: TGTGCCAGCAGCCAGGGACACTCGAGCTCCTACGAGCAGTACTTC

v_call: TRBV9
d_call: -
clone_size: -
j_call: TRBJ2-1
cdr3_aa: CASSVGGKMFF
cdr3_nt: TGTGCCAGCAGCGTAGGGGGGAAGATGTTCTTC

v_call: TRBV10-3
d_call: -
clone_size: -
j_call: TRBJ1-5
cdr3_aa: CAISVSDRNQPQHF
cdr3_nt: TGTGCCATCAGTGTTTCGGACAGAAATCAGCCCCAGCATTTT

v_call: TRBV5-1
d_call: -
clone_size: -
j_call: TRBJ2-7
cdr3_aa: CASSLGGGGGRPYEQYF
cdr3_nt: TGCGCCAGCAGCTTGGGCGGAGGGGGCGGGAGGCCCTACGAGCAGTACTTC

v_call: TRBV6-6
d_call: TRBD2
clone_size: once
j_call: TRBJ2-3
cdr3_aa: CASRMTSGSDPDTQYF
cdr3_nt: TGTGCCAGCAGAATGACTAGCGGGAGTGACCCAGATACGCAGTATTTT